This TCR beta chain was sequenced during a study of beta chain features in type 1 diabetes. Of note for this clone: Its antigen is undetermined.

Every bit of the isolated RNA underwent reverse transcription, so sequencing read expressed TCRB transcripts. Measured with immunoSEQ multiplex PCR; TCRdb has only the in-frame clones, and not every one. In the table there are 600,000 or so clones, around 15% of which are singletons. Via the markers CD45RO/CCR7/CD25/CD127/CD95/CD27, stem cell-like memory, regulatory, central memory and naive CD4+ cells were sorted. Each sorted fraction was over 95% pure. General study points: TCRB CDR3 length was moderately but significantly reduced in all four CD4+ subsets of Type 1 diabetes patients.

The sequencing input was naive CD4+ T cells from blood. The source is a man between 18 and 35 years old with type 1 diabetes.

The CDR3 here is CASSRVREGSLNEQFF. The CDR3 DNA reads as TGTGCCAGCAGCCGTGTCCGGGAGGGGTCTTTGAATGAGCAGTTCTTC. The rearrangement links TRBV7-9 to TRBJ2-1; TRBD2 matches at 8 bases. This CDR3 has 16 residues. J was trimmed by 7 bases and V by 5 bases; bases with no gene match: 13. Germline-derived CDR1 and CDR2 are SEHNR and FQNEAQ (reference sequence).